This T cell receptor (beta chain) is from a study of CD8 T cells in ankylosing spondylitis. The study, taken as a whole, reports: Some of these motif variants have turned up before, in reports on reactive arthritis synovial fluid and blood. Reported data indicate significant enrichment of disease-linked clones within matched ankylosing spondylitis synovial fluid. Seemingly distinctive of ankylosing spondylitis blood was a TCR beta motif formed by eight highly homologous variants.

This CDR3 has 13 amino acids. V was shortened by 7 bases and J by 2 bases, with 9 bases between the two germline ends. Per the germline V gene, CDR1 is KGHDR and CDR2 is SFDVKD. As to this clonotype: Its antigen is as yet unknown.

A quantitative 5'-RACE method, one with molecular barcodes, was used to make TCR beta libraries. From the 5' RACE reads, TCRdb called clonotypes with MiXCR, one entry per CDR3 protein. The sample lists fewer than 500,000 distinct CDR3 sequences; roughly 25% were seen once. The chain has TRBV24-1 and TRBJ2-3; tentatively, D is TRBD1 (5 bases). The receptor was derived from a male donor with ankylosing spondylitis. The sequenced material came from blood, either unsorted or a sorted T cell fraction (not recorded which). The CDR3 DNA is TGTGCCACCAGCCAGGGATACACAGATACGCAGTATTTT. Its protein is CATSQGYTDTQYF.